The clone carrying this T cell receptor beta chain was picked up a small number of times. Hyperthyroidism, newly diagnosed and lasting under 2 months, affected patients aged 18 to 65. Cells are PBMCs isolated from more than 8.5 ml of fresh blood. The ends were cut back, 2 bases at V and 2 bases at J, with 15 bases in the middle. The CDR3 contains 16 residues. Germline V gene data show CDR1 as LNHDA and CDR2 as SQIVND (reference sequence). This sample stems from a study of T cells in Graves' hyperthyroidism and ophthalmopathy. The CDR3 regions of TCR beta were amplified from RNA transcripts. HTBI primers were the set used in a first-round RT-PCR of the TCR CDR3. Using its own MiXCR run on the multiplex PCR reads, TCRdb lists one record per CDR3 protein. The repertoire holds 550,000 to 650,000 distinct CDR3 sequences, with roughly 14% as singletons.

The chain recombines TRBV19 with TRBJ2-5, with D tentatively TRBD1 (6 bases). Sequencing used blood. The sequence was obtained from a woman aged 25 to 39 with Graves' hyperthyroidism that later progressed to Graves' ophthalmopathy. The CDR3 loop reads CASSIQQGMGQETQYF. CDR3 bases: TGTGCCAGTAGTATACAACAGGGCATGGGACAAGAGACCCAGTACTTC.